The 20 T cell receptor beta chains presented below share a single source sample, sequenced in a study of blood T cell repertoires in COVID-19 (dated by TCRdb to the early 2020s). To prepare the library, the immunoSEQ multiplex PCR assay was applied. Here the immuneACCESS table is served through TCRdb, limited to in-frame sequences with V and J called. Missing clones are a known gap in these copies; in checked studies unresolved V genes cover under half, and the rest lacks a known reason. Present in this sample are some 140,000 clones, approximately 78% of which were seen just once. 10% to 11% of the sample is held by the ten biggest clonotypes. The sequenced material came from peripheral blood. Every receptor here comes from a man between 60 and 70 years old who had recovered from COVID-19.

Only a few counts were recorded for this clone. This rearrangement joins TRBV9 to TRBJ1-2; D gene ambiguous. The CDR3 covers 12 residues. Trimming took off 5 bases at V and 7 bases at J, with 12 bases between the two ends. Germline lookup yields CDR1 SGDLS and CDR2 YYNGEE. The CDR3 region is CASSPNAGGYTF. In DNA form, the CDR3 reads TGTGCCAGCAGTCCTAATGCGGGTGGCTACACCTTC.

The rearrangement uses TRBV6-6 and TRBJ1-4, with TRBD1 matching over 10 bases. V gave up 6 bases and J gave up 2 bases; unmatched junction bases: 6. This CDR3 comprises 16 residues. Germline CDR1 and CDR2: MNHNY and SVGAGI (reference sequence). The CDR3 is CASSLGQGITNEKLFF. The DNA for the CDR3 is TGTGCCAGCAGCCTGGGACAGGGGATCACTAATGAAAAACTGTTTTTT.

The chain couples TRBV5-1 to TRBJ2-6; D gene uncertain. V lost 4 bases, J lost 0 bases, and 11 bases lay in between. The CDR3 runs to 16 residues. CDR1 and CDR2 from the germline V gene are SGHRS and YFSETQ. The DNA for the CDR3 is TGCGCCAGCAGCCTTCCCAGGTCCTCTGGGGCCAACGTCCTGACTTTC. Residues: CASSLPRSSGANVLTF.

This clone was seen a single time. The rearrangement uses TRBV5-5 and TRBJ2-5; a possible D gene is TRBD2 (7 bases). This CDR3 spans 16 amino acids. Trimming removed 0 bases from V and 3 bases from J, with 15 bases in between. Germline V lookup: CDR1 SGHKS, CDR2 YYEKEE (reference sequence). DNA of the CDR3: TGTGCCAGCAGCTTGGCTCAGGGAGGGGGAGAAGAGACCCAGTACTTC. Translating it yields CASSLAQGGGEETQYF.

CDR3 in DNA: TGTGCCAGTAGGGCTAGCGGGTGGGATACGCAGTATTTT. Translating it yields CASRASGWDTQYF. This rearrangement joins TRBV19 to TRBJ2-3; 8 bases are a match to TRBD2. The CDR3 totals 13 residues. Germline CDR1 and CDR2: LNHDA and SQIVND (reference sequence). Trimming took 6 bases from V and 6 from J; bases not matched to a gene: 5.

A word on this clone: Its ends do not fully match the called genes, so a read error is possible. CDR3 residues: CASRRGQGVGPTTFF. The DNA for the CDR3 is TGTGCCAGCAGGCGAGGACAGGGAGTGGGACCGACTACGTTTTTT. The chain uses TRBV6-5 and TRBJ1-3, with 8 bases that match TRBD1. The germline V gene encodes CDR1 MNHEY and CDR2 SVGAGI. The CDR3 spans 15 residues.

This chain connects TRBV7-9 to TRBJ1-5; no definite D call. The CDR3 sequence is 13 residues long. Germline loops: CDR1 SEHNR, CDR2 FQNEAQ (reference sequence). V lost 6 bases and J lost 4, with 10 bases in between. CDR3 DNA sequence: TGTGCCAGCAGTCCCGACGGGAATCAGCCCCAGCATTTT. Encoded protein: CASSPDGNQPQHF.

The rearrangement joins TRBV7-8 to TRBJ1-4; the match to TRBD1 covers 8 bases. Looked up from germline, CDR1 is SGHVS and CDR2 is FQNEAQ. This CDR3 is built from 15 residues. V shed 6 bases, J shed 6 bases, and the junction held 9 bases outside the gene matches. CDR3 coding DNA: TGTGCCAGCAGTGATACAGGGGGGGGCGATGAAAAACTGTTTTTT. It yields the protein CASSDTGGGDEKLFF.

This chain links TRBV28 with TRBJ1-6; a weak D match, TRBD1 (6 bases). The CDR3 runs to 14 residues. Germline CDR1 is MDHEN and CDR2 is SYDVKM. Trimming took 2 bases from V and 9 from J, leaving 11 bases between them. The CDR3 region has the DNA TGTGCCAGCAGTTTAAAGGGACAAGTTTCACCCCTCCACTTT. This translates into CASSLKGQVSPLHF.

The chain's CDR3 is CASSPGGGSYGYTF. CDR3 DNA sequence: TGTGCCAGCAGCCCAGGGGGCGGAAGCTATGGCTACACCTTC. The chain recombines TRBV27 with TRBJ1-2; 8 nucleotides align to TRBD1. With V trimmed by 6 bases and J by 4 bases, 7 bases remained unmatched. The CDR3 contains 14 residues. Germline V gene sequence: CDR1 MNHEY, CDR2 SMNVEV (reference sequence).

This clone occurred a few times. The sample contains more than one DNA sequence encoding this CDR3. The V call is TRBV10-3, the J call TRBJ1-1, with D tentatively TRBD1 (6 bases). From germline, CDR1 is ENHRY and CDR2 SYGVKD. The CDR3 is 14 amino acids. V lost 5 bases and J 0 bases, leaving 10 bases between the germline ends. CDR3 nucleotide sequence: TGTGCCATCAGTCCGACAGGACTGAACACTGAAGCTTTCTTT. It is translated as CAISPTGLNTEAFF.

This clone came up a few times. The chain carries TRBV30 and TRBJ1-3; weak D call: TRBD1 (6 bases). Germline assignment: CDR1 GTSNPN and CDR2 SVGIG (reference sequence). There are 12 residues in the CDR3. The V end was cut by 6 bases, the J end by 2 bases, with 8 bases between. The CDR3 here is CACRGTGNTIYF. CDR3 sequence (DNA): TGTGCCTGCAGGGGCACTGGAAACACCATATATTTT.

The rearrangement uses TRBV7-8 and TRBJ1-1; D remains unclear. CDR1 and CDR2 (germline): SGHVS, FQNEAQ. This CDR3 has 11 amino acids. Deletions cut 5 bases from V and 3 bases from J, with 4 bases between. CDR3 region: CASSLYTEAFF. The CDR3 coding sequence is TGTGCCAGCAGCCTCTACACTGAAGCTTTCTTT.

The chain combines TRBV27 with TRBJ1-2; 8 nucleotides line up with TRBD1. V was pared by 5 bases and J by 3 bases, with 8 bases of the junction left unmatched. Germline V gene lookup returns CDR1 MNHEY and CDR2 SMNVEV (reference sequence). The CDR3 length is 15 residues. The CDR3 spells CASSMTGEGDYGYTF. CDR3 DNA: TGTGCCAGCAGTATGACAGGGGAAGGTGACTATGGCTACACCTTC.

The chain couples TRBV19 to TRBJ2-1; 9 bases line up with TRBD2. The CDR3 spans 17 residues. The germline CDR1 and CDR2 sequences are LNHDA and SQIVND (reference sequence). V gave up 3 bases and J gave up 0 bases; unmatched junction bases: 6. The CDR3 spells CASSIPAGGSSYNEQFF. The CDR3 DNA follows: TGTGCCAGTAGTATCCCTGCGGGAGGGAGCTCCTACAATGAGCAGTTCTTC.

The rearrangement links TRBV7-9 to TRBJ2-7; tentative D call: TRBD2 (6 bases). Trimming pared 6 bases from V and 1 base from J, leaving 10 bases between. Per germline, CDR1 SEHNR and CDR2 FQNEAQ (reference sequence). This CDR3 is built from 13 residues. In DNA form, the CDR3 reads TGTGCCAGCAGGGGGGACTCGTCCTACGAGCAGTACTTC. Protein: CASRGDSSYEQYF.

V and J are TRBV5-4 and TRBJ2-1, with a possible D match to TRBD2 (6 bases). Germline V gene lookup returns CDR1 SGHNT and CDR2 YYREEE (reference sequence). V gave up 2 bases and J gave up 7 bases, with 13 bases separating them. This CDR3 is built from 14 residues. The CDR3 spells CASSLGAGQNEQFF. As DNA, the CDR3 is TGTGCCAGCAGCTTAGGAGCGGGCCAAAATGAGCAGTTCTTC.

The chain joins TRBV29-1 to TRBJ2-3; possibly TRBD1 for D (6 bases). Germline V gene lookup returns CDR1 SQVTM and CDR2 ANQGSEA. The CDR3 is 14 residues long. V lost 7 bases and J 1 base, leaving 15 bases between the germline ends. The CDR3 DNA reads TGCAGCGCGGATCCGACAGGAGGCACAGATACGCAGTATTTT. This codes for CSADPTGGTDTQYF.

The V call is TRBV5-1, the J call TRBJ2-5, with 8 nucleotides matching TRBD2. The J segment lost 3 bases and the V segment lost 4 bases, leaving 2 bases of the junction unmatched. This CDR3 is 13 amino acids long. From germline, CDR1 is SGHRS and CDR2 YFSETQ. CDR3 sequence (DNA): TGCGCCAGCAGCCTTAGCGGGGAAGAGACCCAGTACTTC. This encodes CASSLSGEETQYF.

The V call is TRBV6-5, the J call TRBJ2-5, with 7 bases that match TRBD2. The V gene's germline CDR1 is MNHEY and CDR2 SVGAGI. Trimming at V came to 6 bases and at J to 4 bases, leaving 8 bases not matched to a gene. The CDR3 runs to 14 residues. CDR3 bases: TGTGCCAGCAGGGCTCTTTGGGGGGGAGAGACCCAGTACTTC. It translates to CASRALWGGETQYF.